These 10 T cell receptor beta chains originate from one sample sequenced in a study of Ad26.COV2.S vaccination and SARS-CoV-2 variants. Noted treatment: approximately 18 received Ad26.COV2.S at low or high dose, single or two shots; several received placebo; per-sample allocation not given. Day 63 after the first injection of vaccine or placebo was the sampling time. Produced via immunoSEQ multiplex PCR; TCRdb's table is partial and in-frame only. The sample holds around 300,000 clones, approximately 86% seen once. The material sequenced was peripheral blood, taken in a trial of Ad26.COV2.S vaccine versus placebo. Receptors originate from a person between 18 and 65 years old who received the Ad26.COV2.S COVID-19 vaccine or a placebo.

The chain is built from TRBV3-1 (or the pseudogene TRBV3-2) and TRBJ2-3; 8 positions match TRBD1. The CDR3 has 17 residues. Germline V gene lookup returns CDR1 LGHDT and CDR2 YNNKEL (reference sequence). With 4 bases clipped from V and 4 bases from J, the junction kept 13 bases outside the gene matches. CDR3: CASSPRDRPEVADTQYF. CDR3 in DNA: TGTGCCAGCAGCCCGCGGGACAGGCCGGAGGTCGCAGATACGCAGTATTTT.

The chain employs TRBV28 and TRBJ1-5; TRBD1 is a possible D gene (5 bases). CDR3 length: 18 residues. Germline V gene data show CDR1 as MDHEN and CDR2 as SYDVKM. V shed 4 bases and J shed 4 bases, with 23 bases lying between them. The CDR3 DNA reads TGTGCCAGCAGTTCGCCCTCGCCCGGGACGGGGAGGAATCAGCCCCAGCATTTT. It codes for CASSSPSPGTGRNQPQHF.

V usage is TRBV19 and J usage is TRBJ2-7; D is perhaps TRBD1 or TRBD2 (6 bases each). The CDR3 sequence is 16 residues long. V was trimmed by 4 bases and J by 2 bases, leaving 18 bases between them. Germline CDR1 and CDR2: LNHDA and SQIVND (reference sequence). The CDR3 region is CASSRTHGGFTYEQYF. Written as DNA, the CDR3 is TGTGCCAGTAGTAGAACCCACGGGGGCTTCACCTACGAGCAGTACTTC.

V is TRBV3-1 (or the pseudogene TRBV3-2) and J is TRBJ2-7; D unclear. Germline V gene sequence: CDR1 LGHDT, CDR2 YNNKEL (reference sequence). The V gene lost 1 base and the J gene lost 0 bases, with 10 bases spanning the gap. The CDR3 loop spans 15 amino acids. The DNA of the CDR3 is TGTGCCAGCAGCCAAGTCGGGCCCTTCTCCTACGAGCAGTACTTC. Amino acid sequence: CASSQVGPFSYEQYF.

The chain couples TRBV7-2 to TRBJ1-2, with 9 bases lining up with TRBD1. The germline V gene encodes CDR1 SGHTA and CDR2 FQGNSA. This CDR3 contains 14 residues. V trimming: 5 bases; J trimming: 5 bases; junction bases outside the gene matches: 6. The CDR3 sequence is CASSLGTGWYGYTF. CDR3 nucleotide sequence: TGTGCCAGCAGCCTAGGGACAGGGTGGTATGGCTACACCTTC. The full variable domain, in which reference TRBV7-2 and TRBJ1-2 provide the parts outside the CDR3, is GAGVSQSPSNKVTEKGKDVELRCDPISGHTALYWYRQSLGQGLEFLIYFQGNSAPDKSGLPSDRFSAERTGGSVSTLTIQRTQQEDSAVYLCASSLGTGWYGYTFGSGTRLTVV.

Note on this clone: Distinct nucleotide sequences in the sample also encode this CDR3. The V and J genes are TRBV28 and TRBJ1-5; 7 bases agree with TRBD1. The junction had 2 bases not matched to a gene; V was cut back by 4 bases and J by 2 bases. CDR3 length: 14 amino acids. Per the germline V gene, CDR1 is MDHEN and CDR2 is SYDVKM. CDR3 coding DNA: TGTGCCAGCAGTTCCGGACAGGGCAATCAGCCCCAGCATTTT. Amino acids: CASSSGQGNQPQHF.

The chain joins TRBV19 to TRBJ2-7, with 9 bases aligning to TRBD2. Per the germline V gene, CDR1 is LNHDA and CDR2 is SQIVND (reference sequence). V trimming: 6 bases; J trimming: 5 bases; junction bases outside the gene matches: 14. CDR3 length: 16 amino acids. This CDR3 reads CASSRAGGDLRNEQYF. CDR3 coding DNA: TGTGCCAGTAGCCGTGCGGGGGGGGACTTGAGGAACGAGCAGTACTTC. Combining the CDR3 with reference TRBV19 and TRBJ2-7 gives the whole variable domain DGGITQSPKYLFRKEGQNVTLSCEQNLNHDAMYWYRQDPGQGLRLIYYSQIVNDFQKGDIAEGYSVSREKKESFPLTVTSAQKNPTAFYLCASSRAGGDLRNEQYFGPGTRLTVT.

This chain links TRBV27 with TRBJ2-7; D may be TRBD1 (5 bases). The CDR3 loop spans 13 amino acids. Germline CDR1 reads MNHEY; CDR2 reads SMNVEV (reference sequence). Trimming pared 6 bases from V and 0 bases from J, leaving 9 bases between. As DNA, the CDR3 is TGTGCCAGCAGCCTAGACAGCTCCTACGAGCAGTACTTC. Translation: CASSLDSSYEQYF.

This clone occurred a few times. The genes are TRBV25-1 and TRBJ1-2, with D possibly matching TRBD1 (6 bases). The germline gives CDR1 MGHDK, CDR2 SYGVNS. Trimming shortened V by 4 bases and J by 7 bases, and 16 bases separated the two germline ends. The CDR3 has 14 amino acids. CDR3 coding DNA: TGTGCCAGCAGTGGTCTTACAGGGAGTGGTGGCTACACCTTC. Encoded protein: CASSGLTGSGGYTF.

The genes are TRBV4-3 and TRBJ1-5, with D maybe TRBD1 (5 bases). V gave up 0 bases and J gave up 5 bases, with 11 bases separating them. From germline, CDR1 is LGHNA and CDR2 YSLEER. CDR3 size: 15 residues. This chain's CDR3 is CASSQEYRRDQPQHF. The CDR3, as DNA: TGCGCCAGCAGCCAAGAGTACAGGCGGGATCAGCCCCAGCATTTT.